Presented here are 29 T cell receptor beta chains from one specimen sequenced in a study of CD8+CD57+ T cells in acquired aplastic anemia. Patients included in sequencing had previously demonstrated CD8+CD57+ cell expansion by flow cytometry. CDR3 and TCR beta VDJ profiling relied on genomic DNA as the template. TCRdb re-called the reads with MiXCR, one entry per CDR3 protein. The data show more than 150,000 distinct CDR3 sequences, roughly half seen once. The sequenced sample was sorted CD4+, CD8+, or CD8+CD57+ T cells (not recorded which) from PBMCs. The source of these receptors is a human donor with aplastic anemia.

This clonotype was detected a few times. This may come from a read error, since a much larger clone is one base off. V and J are TRBV7-4 and TRBJ2-7; D gene ambiguous. With 0 bases removed from V and 2 bases from J, the gap between germline ends came to 8 bases. The CDR3 extends over 14 amino acids. Germline CDR1 is SGHVT and CDR2 is SQSDAQ. The CDR3 reads CASSLARVPYEQYF. The CDR3 DNA is TGTGCCAGCAGCTTAGCCCGCGTTCCCTACGAGCAGTACTTC.

This clonotype appeared a few times. The chain recombines TRBV2 with TRBJ1-4; possibly TRBD1 for D (6 bases). The CDR3 covers 12 residues. Germline lookup yields CDR1 SNHLY and CDR2 FYNNEI. Trimming cost V 7 bases and J 7 bases, with 10 bases left between them. The CDR3 bases are TGTGCCAGCAAGGGGGTCTCTGAAAAACTGTTTTTT. Protein sequence: CASKGVSEKLFF.

The chain is built from TRBV29-1 and TRBJ1-2, with 7 bases fitting TRBD1. This CDR3 comprises 14 residues. From germline, CDR1 is SQVTM and CDR2 ANQGSEA. The V segment lost 6 bases and the J segment 4 bases; nucleotides outside the gene matches: 11. DNA of the CDR3: TGCAGCGTGGCACCAGGGGGGGGGGGCTATGGCTACACCTTC. It codes for CSVAPGGGGYGYTF.

This clonotype was seen repeatedly, ten times or more. V gene TRBV7-2 combines with J gene TRBJ1-1, with a weak D call TRBD1 (5 bases). This CDR3 contains 15 residues. V was shortened by 3 bases and J by 1 base, with 12 bases between the two germline ends. CDR1 and CDR2 (germline): SGHTA, FQGNSA. The CDR3 DNA reads TGTGCCAGCAGCTTTGGTCAGGGCCCGAACACTGAAGCTTTCTTT. This sequence encodes CASSFGQGPNTEAFF.

This clonotype was found once. V gene TRBV12-3 or TRBV12-4 combines with J gene TRBJ1-1, with TRBD1 identical over 7 bases. This CDR3 region has 15 residues. V was pared by 5 bases and J by 1 base, with 7 bases of the junction left unmatched. The CDR3 sequence: CASSPTGMQNTEAFF. The CDR3, as DNA: TGTGCCAGCAGTCCGACAGGGATGCAGAACACTGAAGCTTTCTTT.

The rearrangement joins TRBV29-1 to TRBJ2-7; 11 bases map to TRBD1. The trim removed 7 bases at V and 2 bases at J, leaving 7 bases unmatched. The CDR3 runs to 14 residues. CDR1 is SQVTM, CDR2 ANQGSEA, per germline. The DNA for the CDR3 is TGCAGCGCCCTAACGGGACAGGGGGCCTACGAGCAGTACTTC. Translating it yields CSALTGQGAYEQYF.

The sample holds many counts of this clonotype. The chain uses TRBV29-1 and TRBJ2-3; perhaps D is TRBD1 or TRBD2 (6 bases each). The CDR3 loop spans 14 amino acids. CDR1 and CDR2 (germline): SQVTM, ANQGSEA. The V and J ends lost 7 bases and 3 bases respectively, with 17 bases between them. CDR3 sequence: CSARSRGRTDTQYF. The CDR3 coding sequence is TGCAGCGCCCGGAGTAGGGGGAGGACAGATACGCAGTATTTT.

This clonotype was counted at least ten times. CDR3 DNA sequence: TGTGCCACCACCACGGGGACGGACCTTAGCACAGATACGCAGTATTTT. It yields the protein CATTTGTDLSTDTQYF. The chain recombines TRBV24-1 with TRBJ2-3; either TRBD1 or TRBD2 may fit D (5 bases each). V gave up 8 bases and J gave up 0 bases, with 17 bases separating them. The V gene's germline CDR1 is KGHDR and CDR2 SFDVKD. The CDR3 extends over 16 amino acids.

V and J are TRBV11-2 and TRBJ1-2; possible D gene TRBD1, 6 bases. V lost 0 bases, J lost 2 bases, and 22 bases lay in between. The CDR3 is 19 amino acids. CDR1 is SGHAT, CDR2 FQNNGV, per germline. This CDR3 is CASSLDLGDTSWENYGYTF. In DNA form, the CDR3 reads TGTGCCAGCAGCTTAGACTTGGGGGACACCTCCTGGGAGAACTATGGCTACACCTTC.

This clonotype was detected many times. The chain uses TRBV7-6 and TRBJ2-1, with a tentative D call TRBD1 (6 bases). The germline gives CDR1 SGHVS, CDR2 FNYEAQ. Trimming removed 4 bases from V and 6 bases from J, with 13 bases in between. The CDR3 extends over 14 amino acids. The CDR3 sequence: CASSSSAGANEQFF. As DNA, the CDR3 is TGTGCCAGCAGCTCCTCGGCAGGGGCCAATGAGCAGTTCTTC.

The chain carries TRBV10-3 and TRBJ2-7; 9 bases match TRBD1. Germline V gene data show CDR1 as ENHRY and CDR2 as SYGVKD. J lost 3 bases, V lost 0 bases, and 3 bases had no gene match. The CDR3 sequence is 15 residues long. CDR3 DNA sequence: TGTGCCATCAGTGAGTCGACGGGACAGGGCTACGAGCAGTACTTC. This encodes CAISESTGQGYEQYF.

The genes are TRBV6-5 and TRBJ2-7; D may match TRBD1 or TRBD2 (5 bases each). V was trimmed by 2 bases and J by 2 bases, leaving 13 bases between them. CDR3 length equals 15 residues. Germline V gives CDR1 MNHEY, CDR2 SVGAGI. The CDR3 is CASSYPGTGTYEQYF. The CDR3 DNA is TGTGCCAGCAGTTACCCCGGGACGGGAACCTACGAGCAGTACTTC.

This clonotype was counted at least ten times. The rearrangement uses TRBV30 and TRBJ1-5; TRBD1 matches 7 bases. This CDR3 is built from 13 residues. The junction had 4 bases not matched to a gene; V was cut back by 1 base and J by 7 bases. From germline, CDR1 is GTSNPN and CDR2 SVGIG (reference sequence). The CDR3 DNA is TGTGCCTGGAGTGGACAGGGAGGGCAGCCCCAGCATTTT. Its protein is CAWSGQGGQPQHF.

Worth noting for this clonotype: A junction boundary mismatches the germline segment, possibly from a read error. The rearrangement links TRBV19 to TRBJ2-3; D call uncertain. CDR3 length: 12 residues. The germline gives CDR1 LNHDA, CDR2 SQIVND (reference sequence). CDR3 loop: CASGSGTDTHYF. The CDR3 bases are TGTGCCAGCGGGTCGGGCACAGATACGCACTATTTT.

In this sample, this clonotype turned up a few times. The chain couples TRBV27 to TRBJ2-7, with a possible D match to TRBD1 (6 bases). Germline V gene lookup returns CDR1 MNHEY and CDR2 SMNVEV (reference sequence). The CDR3 has 17 amino acids. V shed 2 bases and J shed 6 bases, with 23 bases lying between them. The CDR3 reads CASSLDTTGVGSREQYF. As DNA, the CDR3 is TGTGCCAGCAGTTTAGATACGACAGGTGTGGGGTCTCGCGAGCAGTACTTC.

This clonotype was seen a handful of times. The chain is built from TRBV20-1 and TRBJ1-4; D perhaps matches TRBD1 (6 bases). V was trimmed by 3 bases and J by 4 bases, leaving 15 bases between them. There are 15 residues in the CDR3. Germline V CDR1 and CDR2: DFQATT, SNEGSKA (reference sequence). The CDR3 coding sequence is TGCAGTGCTAGGGTCGTCCGGACAGATAATGAAAAACTGTTTTTT. This codes for CSARVVRTDNEKLFF.

This clonotype showed up just a few times. The V and J genes are TRBV27 and TRBJ2-7; unclear D gene. The CDR3 is 13 residues long. Trimming shortened V by 5 bases and J by 3 bases, and 11 bases separated the two germline ends. Germline lookup yields CDR1 MNHEY and CDR2 SMNVEV (reference sequence). Here the CDR3 DNA reads TGTGCCAGCAGTCTGAAATGGGACTACGAGCAGTACTTC. Protein sequence: CASSLKWDYEQYF.

This clonotype was observed many times. The genes are TRBV7-2 and TRBJ1-6; D is perhaps TRBD1 (5 bases). Germline V gene sequence: CDR1 SGHTA, CDR2 FQGNSA. The CDR3 has 17 amino acids. V was clipped by 2 bases and J by 6 bases, with 17 bases between them. DNA for the CDR3: TGTGCCAGCAGCTTAACTTGGCGGTCGGGGACTAATTCACCCCTCCACTTT. Translating gives CASSLTWRSGTNSPLHF.

This clonotype was seen repeatedly, ten times or more. The chain has TRBV11-3 and TRBJ2-2; D is uncertain. From germline, CDR1 is SGHNT and CDR2 YENEEA. The CDR3 has 14 residues. Trimming took off 5 bases at V and 2 bases at J, with 9 bases between the two ends. In nucleotides, the CDR3 is TGTGCCAGCAGCCCGCCGAAAAACACCGGGGAGCTGTTTTTT. Translated: CASSPPKNTGELFF.

The CDR3 DNA reads as TGCAGCGTGGCAGAGAATGGCAATCAGCCCCAGCATTTT. This encodes CSVAENGNQPQHF. The chain uses TRBV29-1 and TRBJ1-5, with D hard to call. CDR3 length: 13 amino acids. The V and J ends lost 6 bases and 2 bases respectively, with 11 bases between them. CDR1 and CDR2 from the germline V gene are SQVTM and ANQGSEA. Full variable domain (outside the CDR3, taken from reference TRBV29-1 and TRBJ1-5): SAVISQKPSRDICQRGTSLTIQCQVDSQVTMMFWYRQQPGQSLTLIATANQGSEATYESGFVIDKFPISRPNLTFSTLTVSNMSPEDSSIYLCSVAENGNQPQHFGDGTRLSIL.

This clonotype appeared a few times. The chain uses TRBV2 and TRBJ2-2; TRBD2 agrees at 10 bases. In germline, CDR1 is SNHLY, CDR2 FYNNEI. This CDR3 comprises 14 residues. The J segment lost 4 bases and the V segment lost 5 bases, leaving 1 base of the junction unmatched. The CDR3 coding sequence is TGTGCCAGCAGTAGACTAGCGGGCACCGGGGAGCTGTTTTTT. It codes for CASSRLAGTGELFF.

The chain couples TRBV10-1 to TRBJ1-6, with D uncertain. This CDR3 comprises 13 residues. Germline-derived CDR1 and CDR2 are WNHNN and SYGVQD (reference sequence). Trimming left V 2 bases short and J 8 bases short, with 7 bases between. The CDR3 DNA reads TGCGCCAGCAGTGAGATCGAGGATTCACCCCTCCACTTT. It specifies CASSEIEDSPLHF.

The J gene is TRBJ1-2, the V gene TRBV11-2; D not resolved. V was clipped by 0 bases and J by 4 bases, with 12 bases between them. The CDR3 spans 15 residues. From germline, CDR1 is SGHAT and CDR2 FQNNGV. The CDR3 DNA is TGTGCCAGCAGCTTAGAAGGCTCCGCCAGCTATGGCTACACCTTC. Translated: CASSLEGSASYGYTF. Complete variable domain (other parts from reference TRBV11-2 and TRBJ1-2): EAGVAQSPRYKIIEKRQSVAFWCNPISGHATLYWYQQILGQGPKLLIQFQNNGVVDDSQLPKDRFSAERLKGVDSTLKIQPAKLEDSAVYLCASSLEGSASYGYTFGSGTRLTVV.

The V gene is TRBV18, the J gene TRBJ2-1; maybe TRBD1 (6 bases). Deletions cut 1 base from V and 0 bases from J, with 10 bases between. Germline lookup yields CDR1 KGHSH and CDR2 LQKENI. CDR3 length equals 16 residues. CDR3 amino acids: CASSPRGQGSYNEQFF. The CDR3 DNA sequence: TGTGCCAGCTCACCACGGGGGCAGGGCTCCTACAATGAGCAGTTCTTC.

In this sample, this clonotype turned up a few times. V gene TRBV29-1 combines with J gene TRBJ2-5; 7 bases are a match to TRBD1. V was clipped by 6 bases and J by 3 bases; unmatched bases: 1. The V gene's germline CDR1 is SQVTM and CDR2 ANQGSEA. The length of the CDR3 is 11 residues. CDR3 amino acids: CSVGTEETQYF. The CDR3 region has the DNA TGCAGCGTCGGGACAGAAGAGACCCAGTACTTC.

In regard to this clonotype: This clone may be a read error of a much larger clone one base away. The rearrangement links TRBV18 to TRBJ1-1, with D hard to call. V lost 4 bases and J 5 bases, leaving 8 bases between the germline ends. CDR1 is KGHSH, CDR2 LQKENI, per germline. CDR3 length equals 12 residues. The CDR3 DNA follows: TGTGCCAGCTCACGAATCTCGACTGAAGCTTTCTTT. Encoded protein: CASSRISTEAFF.

The chain carries TRBV12-3 or TRBV12-4 and TRBJ1-5, with 10 bases lining up with TRBD1. The CDR3 is made up of 16 amino acids. The V and J ends lost 5 bases and 2 bases, in that order; junction bases with no gene match: 6. CDR3 nucleotide sequence: TGTGCCAGCAGTCGTACCGGACAGGGGGGCAATCAGCCCCAGCATTTT. Amino acids: CASSRTGQGGNQPQHF.

The J gene is TRBJ2-3, the V gene TRBV15, with 12 bases fitting TRBD2. This CDR3 is built from 17 residues. V trimming: 1 base; J trimming: 4 bases; junction bases outside the gene matches: 6. CDR1 LNHNV and CDR2 YYDKDF come from the germline V gene (reference sequence). The CDR3 here is CATSRAGTSGLSDTQYF. Written as DNA, the CDR3 is TGTGCCACCAGCAGAGCGGGGACTAGCGGGTTGTCAGATACGCAGTATTTT. The variable domain in full, completed from reference TRBV15 and TRBJ2-3, reads DAMVIQNPRYQVTQFGKPVTLSCSQTLNHNVMYWYQQKSSQAPKLLFHYYDKDFNNEADTPDNFQSRRPNTSFCFLDIRSPGLGDTAMYLCATSRAGTSGLSDTQYFGPGTRLTVL.

This clonotype was seen a single time. The genes are TRBV20-1 and TRBJ2-1, with 11 bases aligning to TRBD2. Germline values: CDR1 DFQATT, CDR2 SNEGSKA (reference sequence). The V segment lost 0 bases and the J segment 4 bases; nucleotides outside the gene matches: 5. The CDR3 contains 16 residues. CDR3 amino acids: CSARDFGTSGYNEQFF. The CDR3 region has the DNA TGCAGTGCTAGAGATTTTGGGACTAGCGGATACAATGAGCAGTTCTTC.